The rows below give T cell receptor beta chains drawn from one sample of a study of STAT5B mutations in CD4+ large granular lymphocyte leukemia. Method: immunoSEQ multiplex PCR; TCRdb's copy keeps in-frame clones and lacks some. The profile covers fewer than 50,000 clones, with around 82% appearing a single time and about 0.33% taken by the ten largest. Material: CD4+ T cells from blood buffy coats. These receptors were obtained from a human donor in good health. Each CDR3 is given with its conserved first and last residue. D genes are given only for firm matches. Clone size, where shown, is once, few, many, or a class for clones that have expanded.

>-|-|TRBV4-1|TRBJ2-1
CASSQDRGGEQFF
TGCGCCAGCAGCCAAGACCGAGGGGGTGAGCAGTTCTTC
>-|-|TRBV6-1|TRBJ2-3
CASGLEHGTDTQYF
TGTGCCAGCGGATTAGAACACGGAACAGATACGCAGTATTTT
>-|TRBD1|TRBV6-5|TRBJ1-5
CASSRRTGFNQPQHF
TGTGCCAGCAGTCGGAGGACAGGGTTCAATCAGCCCCAGCATTTT
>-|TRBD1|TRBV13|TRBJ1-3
CASSRDRGSGNTIYF
TGTGCCAGCAGCCGGGACAGGGGTTCTGGAAACACCATATATTTT
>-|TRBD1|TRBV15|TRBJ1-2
CATSRDPSRQGGYTF
TGTGCCACCAGCAGAGACCCCTCCCGACAGGGAGGCTACACCTTC
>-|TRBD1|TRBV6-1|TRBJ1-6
CASSGKDRASPLHF
TGTGCCAGCAGTGGGAAAGACAGGGCTTCACCCCTCCACTTT
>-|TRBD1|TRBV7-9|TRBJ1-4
CASSFNTGQGGEKLFF
TGTGCCAGCAGCTTCAACACTGGACAGGGTGGCGAAAAACTGTTTTTT
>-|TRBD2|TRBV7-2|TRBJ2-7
CASSPGGGAYEQYF
TGTGCCAGCAGCCCCGGGGGAGGGGCCTACGAGCAGTACTTC
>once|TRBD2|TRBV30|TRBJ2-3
CAWSAPAGGPADTQYF
TGTGCCTGGAGTGCGCCAGCGGGAGGGCCAGCAGATACGCAGTATTTT
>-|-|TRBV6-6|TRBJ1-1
CASRPSRGGYTEAFF
TGTGCCAGCCGACCTTCGCGAGGAGGGTACACTGAAGCTTTCTTT
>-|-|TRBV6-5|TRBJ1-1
CASTLGPPMNTEAFF
TGTGCCAGCACCCTCGGGCCCCCCATGAACACTGAAGCTTTCTTT
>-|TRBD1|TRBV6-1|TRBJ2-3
CASSEQGVVSDTQYF
TGTGCCAGCAGTGAACAGGGGGTGGTATCGGATACGCAGTATTTT
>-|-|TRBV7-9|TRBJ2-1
CASSLGPDRLYNEQFF
TGTGCCAGCAGCTTAGGTCCGGATCGACTCTACAATGAGCAGTTCTTC
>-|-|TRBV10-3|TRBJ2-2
CAISEEAYTGELFF
TGTGCCATCAGTGAGGAAGCGTACACCGGGGAGCTGTTTTTT
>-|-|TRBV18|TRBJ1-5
CASTNRDTSNQPQHF
TGTGCCAGCACTAATCGGGACACTAGCAATCAGCCCCAGCATTTT
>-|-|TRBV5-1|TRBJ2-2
CASSFGRSNTGELFF
TGCGCCAGCAGCTTTGGCAGATCGAACACCGGGGAGCTGTTTTTT
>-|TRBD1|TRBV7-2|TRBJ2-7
CASSLDRGPYEQYF
TGTGCCAGCAGCTTAGACAGGGGGCCATACGAGCAGTACTTC
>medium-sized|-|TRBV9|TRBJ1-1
CASSVTGRDTEAFF
TGTGCCAGCAGCGTAACAGGGAGGGACACTGAAGCTTTCTTT
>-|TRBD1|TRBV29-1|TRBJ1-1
CSVSVTGVGGTEAFF
TGCAGCGTTTCCGTCACAGGGGTCGGAGGGACTGAAGCTTTCTTT
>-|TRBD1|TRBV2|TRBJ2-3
CASGPGTGGQDTQYF
TGTGCCAGCGGACCCGGGACAGGGGGTCAAGATACGCAGTATTTT
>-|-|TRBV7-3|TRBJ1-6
CASSLLTYSPLHF
TGTGCCAGCAGCTTATTGACCTATTCACCCCTCCACTTT
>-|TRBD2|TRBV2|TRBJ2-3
CASGLAGSTDTQYF
TGTGCCAGCGGACTAGCGGGGAGCACAGATACGCAGTATTTT
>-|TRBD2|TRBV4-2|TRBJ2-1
CASSQDGLAADNEQFF
TGTGCCAGCAGCCAAGATGGGCTAGCGGCCGACAATGAGCAGTTCTTC
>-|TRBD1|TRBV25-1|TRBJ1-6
CASSNPGTGGTVSPLHF
TGTGCCAGCAGTAATCCCGGGACAGGAGGTACCGTATCACCCCTCCACTTT
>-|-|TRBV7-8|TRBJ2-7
CASRTVTSYEQYF
TGTGCCAGCAGGACTGTAACCTCCTACGAGCAGTACTTC
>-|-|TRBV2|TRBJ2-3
CASSEFGQNGDTQYF
TGTGCCAGCAGTGAATTCGGTCAGAATGGGGATACGCAGTATTTT
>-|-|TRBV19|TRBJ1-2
CASSIDGSAYGYTF
TGTGCCAGTAGTATAGATGGGTCCGCCTATGGCTACACCTTC
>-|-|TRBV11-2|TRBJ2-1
CASSPLGGSSYNEQFF
TGTGCCAGCAGCCCCCTAGGGGGTAGCTCCTACAATGAGCAGTTCTTC
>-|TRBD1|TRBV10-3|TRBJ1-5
CAISEGQEPNQPQHF
TGTGCCATCAGTGAAGGACAGGAGCCAAATCAGCCCCAGCATTTT
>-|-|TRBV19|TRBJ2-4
CASSEPKNIQYF
TGTGCCAGTAGCGAGCCTAAAAACATTCAGTACTTC
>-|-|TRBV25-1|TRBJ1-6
CASSEQGIFNSPLHF
TGTGCCAGCAGTGAGCAGGGGATTTTTAATTCACCCCTCCACTTT
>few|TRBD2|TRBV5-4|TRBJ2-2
CASSLARLAGVGTGELFF
TGTGCCAGCAGCTTGGCCCGGCTAGCGGGAGTCGGGACCGGGGAGCTGTTTTTT